This TCR beta chain derives from a study of control samples from healthy donors and cancer patients. CDR3 length: 17 amino acids. CDR1 is SGDLS and CDR2 is YYNGEE in the germline V gene. Trimming removed 0 bases at V and 1 base at J, with 14 bases between. Method: immunoSEQ multiplex PCR; TCRdb's copy keeps in-frame clones and lacks some. The sample carries roughly 130,000 clones, around 94% recorded once. Specimen: PBMCs. This sequence joins TRBV9 and TRBJ2-1, with no clear D. This clonotype was obtained from a man in his 60s with colorectal cancer. The CDR3 DNA reads TGTGCCAGCAGCGTAGGTAGTGGGCTTGGGTCCTACAATGAGCAGTTCTTC. Translated: CASSVGSGLGSYNEQFF. Full variable domain (rest looked up from reference TRBV9 and TRBJ2-1): DSGVTQTPKHLITATGQRVTLRCSPRSGDLSVYWYQQSLDQGLQFLIQYYNGEERAKGNILERFSAQQFPDLHSELNLSSLELGDSALYFCASSVGSGLGSYNEQFFGPGTRLTVL.